This entry lists 9 T cell receptor beta chains sequenced from one sample in a study of regulatory T cells in long-lasting Graves disease. Time point of the sample: newly diagnosed GD, antithyroid drugs for less than 3 months. From RNA extracted from PBMCs, the TCR library was made. With iRepertoire HTBI primers and Arm-PCR of CDR3 regions, TCR beta libraries were built. TCRdb analysed the multiplex PCR reads with MiXCR anew, one entry per CDR3 protein. The sample lists 440,000 or so distinct CDR3 sequences, about 16% occurring once. The same data also went into a second study, on T cells in Graves' hyperthyroidism and ophthalmopathy.

The sequencing used peripheral blood mononuclear cells (PBMCs), collected at new diagnosis, from a patient treated with antithyroid drugs. The source is a woman in her twenties or thirties with Graves disease.

This clonotype was seen at least ten times. The V and J genes are TRBV27 and TRBJ1-2; D is unresolved. The CDR3 consists of 14 residues. Germline V gene sequence: CDR1 MNHEY, CDR2 SMNVEV (reference sequence). V lost 4 bases and J lost 0, with 9 bases in between. CDR3 region: CASSSGRTNYGYTF. The CDR3, as DNA: TGTGCCAGCAGTTCGGGCAGAACTAACTATGGCTACACCTTC.

In this sample, this clonotype turned up a few times. A much larger clone differs from this one at a single base, so this may be a read error. DNA for the CDR3: TGTGCCTGGAGTTTTACAGGGGCCAATCAGCTCCAGCATTTT. It yields the protein CAWSFTGANQLQHF. The chain links TRBV30 to TRBJ1-5, with 7 bases lining up with TRBD1. Germline-derived CDR1 and CDR2 are GTSNPN and SVGIG (reference sequence). The CDR3 totals 14 residues.

This clonotype was seen a handful of times. The chain combines TRBV6-2 or TRBV6-3 with TRBJ2-5; D is undetermined. The CDR3 is made up of 15 amino acids. The germline V gene has CDR1 MNHEY and CDR2 SVGEGT. The germline V and J ends were trimmed by 0 bases and 1 base, with 9 bases remaining between them. CDR3 sequence reads: CASSYSEIAQETQYF. The CDR3 DNA is TGTGCCAGCAGTTACTCGGAGATAGCCCAAGAGACCCAGTACTTC.

In its sample, this clonotype was seen many times. The genes are TRBV28 and TRBJ1-5; D is perhaps TRBD1 (6 bases). CDR1 and CDR2 from the germline V gene are MDHEN and SYDVKM. With 3 bases removed from V and 1 base from J, the gap between germline ends came to 19 bases. This CDR3 region has 18 residues. CDR3 residues: CASSFPTRGDRSNQPQHF. The CDR3 bases are TGTGCCAGCAGTTTCCCGACCAGGGGAGATCGGAGCAATCAGCCCCAGCATTTT.

This clonotype has a handful of counts. The rearrangement links TRBV12-5 to TRBJ1-5, with D perhaps matching TRBD1 (5 bases). The CDR3 is 15 residues long. CDR1 LGHNT and CDR2 FRNRAP come from the germline V gene. Trimming removed 5 bases from V and 1 base from J, with 12 bases in between. DNA of the CDR3: TGTGCTAGTGGTGGGGCCCCCGGGAGCAATCAGCCCCAGCATTTT. This encodes CASGGAPGSNQPQHF.

This clonotype was found many times. At one end, the junction sequence differs from germline, possibly due to a read error. The chain couples TRBV5-1 to TRBJ2-7, with D maybe TRBD1 (5 bases). Germline CDR1 is SGHRS and CDR2 is YFSETQ. The CDR3 contains 13 residues. This CDR3 is CASSYDSSYEQYF. Written as DNA, the CDR3 is TGTGCCAGCAGTTACGACAGCTCCTACGAGCAGTACTTC. Supplemented by reference TRBV5-1 and TRBJ2-7, the full variable domain reads KAGVTQTPRYLIKTRGQQVTLSCSPISGHRSVSWYQQTPGQGLQFLFEYFSETQRNKGNFPGRFSGRQFSNSRSEMNVSTLELGDSALYLCASSYDSSYEQYFGPGTRLTVT.

The chain combines TRBV7-8 with TRBJ2-7; 11 bases are shared with TRBD2. Trimming cost V 4 bases and J 7 bases; bases outside gene matches: 12. The germline CDR1 and CDR2 sequences are SGHVS and FQNEAQ. CDR3 size: 16 residues. Written as DNA, the CDR3 is TGTGCCAGCAGCTCCAGACTAGCGGGACCCTCGGTGGAGCAGTACTTC. This gives the protein CASSSRLAGPSVEQYF.

The chain couples TRBV7-3 to TRBJ2-2, with TRBD2 identical over 7 bases. V lost 3 bases and J lost 7; bases outside the gene matches: 5. The CDR3 contains 14 residues. Germline lookup yields CDR1 SGHTA and CDR2 FQGTGA. The CDR3 DNA follows: TGTGCCAGCAGCTTTTCGCGGGAGAGCGGGGAGCTGTTTTTT. Its protein product is CASSFSRESGELFF.

In regard to this clonotype: This sequence may be a read error, since a much larger clone differs from it by one base. The rearrangement uses TRBV6-2 or TRBV6-3 and TRBJ2-3; 9 bases agree with TRBD2. The CDR3 consists of 15 residues. The J segment lost 4 bases and the V segment lost 6 bases, leaving 8 bases of the junction unmatched. The germline V gene has CDR1 MNHEY and CDR2 SVGEGT. CDR3 sequence (DNA): TGTGCCAGCAGACGCGGGACTAGCAGCGCAGATACGCAGTATTTT. Encoded protein: CASRRGTSSADTQYF.